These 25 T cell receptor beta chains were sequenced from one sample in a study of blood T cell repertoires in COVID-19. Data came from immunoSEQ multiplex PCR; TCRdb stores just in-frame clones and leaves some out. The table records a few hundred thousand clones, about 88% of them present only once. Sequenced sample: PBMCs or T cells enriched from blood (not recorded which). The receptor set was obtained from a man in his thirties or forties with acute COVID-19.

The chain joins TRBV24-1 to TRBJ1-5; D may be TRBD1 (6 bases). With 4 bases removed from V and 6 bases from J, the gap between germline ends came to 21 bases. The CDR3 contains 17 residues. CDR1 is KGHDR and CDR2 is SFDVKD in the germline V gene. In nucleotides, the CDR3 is TGTGCCACCAGTGAAGGGGGAAGGGGTTCCTCTCCTCAGCCCCAGCATTTT. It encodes CATSEGGRGSSPQPQHF.

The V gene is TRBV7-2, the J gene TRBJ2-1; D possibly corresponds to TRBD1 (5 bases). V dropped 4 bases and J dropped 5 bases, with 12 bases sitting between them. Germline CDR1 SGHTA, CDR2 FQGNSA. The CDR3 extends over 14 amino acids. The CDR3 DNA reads TGTGCCAGCAGCTCGACAGTTTTCAACAATGAGCAGTTCTTC. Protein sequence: CASSSTVFNNEQFF.

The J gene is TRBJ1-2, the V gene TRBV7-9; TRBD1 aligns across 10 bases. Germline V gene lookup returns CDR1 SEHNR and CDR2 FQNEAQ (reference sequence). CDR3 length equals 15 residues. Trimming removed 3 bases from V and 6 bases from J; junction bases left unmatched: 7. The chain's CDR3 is CASSFLGQGFDGYTF. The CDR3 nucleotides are TGTGCCAGCAGCTTCTTGGGACAGGGGTTCGATGGCTACACCTTC.

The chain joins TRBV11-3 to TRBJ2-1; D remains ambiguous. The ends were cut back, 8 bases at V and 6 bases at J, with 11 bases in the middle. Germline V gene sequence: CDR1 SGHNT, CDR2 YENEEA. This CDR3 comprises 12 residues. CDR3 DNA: TGTGCCAGCGGATATCGGAGCAATGAGCAGTTCTTC. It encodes CASGYRSNEQFF.

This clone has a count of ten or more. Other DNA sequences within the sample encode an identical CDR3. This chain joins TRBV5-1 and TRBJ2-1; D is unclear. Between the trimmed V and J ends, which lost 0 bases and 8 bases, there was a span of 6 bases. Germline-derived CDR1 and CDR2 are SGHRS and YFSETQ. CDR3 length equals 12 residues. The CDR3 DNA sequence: TGCGCCAGCAGCTTGGTTGGAGATGAGCAGTTCTTC. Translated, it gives CASSLVGDEQFF.

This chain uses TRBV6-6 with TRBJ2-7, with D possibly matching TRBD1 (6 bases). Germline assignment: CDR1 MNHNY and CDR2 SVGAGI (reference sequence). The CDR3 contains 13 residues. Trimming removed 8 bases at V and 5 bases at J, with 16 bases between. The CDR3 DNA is TGTGCCAGCGCTCTACAGGGTTGGCACGAGCAGTACGTC. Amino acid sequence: CASALQGWHEQYV.

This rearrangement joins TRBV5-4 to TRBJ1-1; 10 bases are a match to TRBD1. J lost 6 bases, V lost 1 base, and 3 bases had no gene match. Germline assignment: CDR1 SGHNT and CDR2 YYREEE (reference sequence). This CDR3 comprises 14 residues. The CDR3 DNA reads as TGTGCCAGCAGCTTGATCGGGACAGGGGCTGAAGCTTTCTTT. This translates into CASSLIGTGAEAFF. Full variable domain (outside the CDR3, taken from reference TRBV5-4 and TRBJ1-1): ETGVTQSPTHLIKTRGQQVTLRCSSQSGHNTVSWYQQALGQGPQFIFQYYREEENGRGNFPPRFSGLQFPNYSSELNVNALELDDSALYLCASSLIGTGAEAFFGQGTRLTVV.

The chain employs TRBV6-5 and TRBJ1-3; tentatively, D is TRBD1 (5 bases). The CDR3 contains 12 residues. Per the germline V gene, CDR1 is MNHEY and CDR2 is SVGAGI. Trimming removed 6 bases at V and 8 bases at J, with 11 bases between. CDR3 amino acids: CASRGEGHTIYF. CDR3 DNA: TGTGCCAGCAGGGGGGAGGGACACACCATATATTTT.

The DNA of the CDR3 is TGTGCCAGCAGCTCGACGGACTATAGCACAGATACGCAGTATTTT. It codes for CASSSTDYSTDTQYF. The rearrangement joins TRBV5-5 to TRBJ2-3; D might be TRBD2 (6 bases). V shed 3 bases and J shed 0 bases, with 11 bases lying between them. The length of the CDR3 is 15 residues. Germline CDR1 and CDR2: SGHKS and YYEKEE (reference sequence).

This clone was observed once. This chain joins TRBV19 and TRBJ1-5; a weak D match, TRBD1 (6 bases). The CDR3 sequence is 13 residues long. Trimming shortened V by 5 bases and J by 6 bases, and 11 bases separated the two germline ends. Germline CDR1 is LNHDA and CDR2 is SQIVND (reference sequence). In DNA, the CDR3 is TGTGCCAGTAGTCGGGACATTCCTCAGCCCCAGCATTTT. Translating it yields CASSRDIPQPQHF. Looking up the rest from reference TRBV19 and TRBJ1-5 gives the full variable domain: DGGITQSPKYLFRKEGQNVTLSCEQNLNHDAMYWYRQDPGQGLRLIYYSQIVNDFQKGDIAEGYSVSREKKESFPLTVTSAQKNPTAFYLCASSRDIPQPQHFGDGTRLSIL.

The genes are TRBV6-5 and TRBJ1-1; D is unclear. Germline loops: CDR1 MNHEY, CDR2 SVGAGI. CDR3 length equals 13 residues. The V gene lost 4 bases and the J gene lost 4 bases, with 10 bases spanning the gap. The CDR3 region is CASSFPRGTEAFF. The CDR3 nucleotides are TGTGCCAGCAGTTTCCCGCGGGGCACTGAAGCTTTCTTT.

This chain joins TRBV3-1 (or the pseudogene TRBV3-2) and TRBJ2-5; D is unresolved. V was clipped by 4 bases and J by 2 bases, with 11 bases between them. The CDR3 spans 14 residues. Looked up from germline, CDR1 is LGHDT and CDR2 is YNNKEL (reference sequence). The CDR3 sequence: CASSPLTPQETQYF. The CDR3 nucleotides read TGTGCCAGCAGCCCTCTAACTCCGCAAGAGACCCAGTACTTC.

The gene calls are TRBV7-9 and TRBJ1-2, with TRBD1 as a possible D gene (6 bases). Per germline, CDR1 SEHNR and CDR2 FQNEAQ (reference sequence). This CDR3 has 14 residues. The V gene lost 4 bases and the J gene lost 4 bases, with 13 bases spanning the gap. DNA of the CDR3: TGTGCCAGCAGCTCGTCAGGGGCTCTCTATGGCTACACCTTC. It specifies CASSSSGALYGYTF.

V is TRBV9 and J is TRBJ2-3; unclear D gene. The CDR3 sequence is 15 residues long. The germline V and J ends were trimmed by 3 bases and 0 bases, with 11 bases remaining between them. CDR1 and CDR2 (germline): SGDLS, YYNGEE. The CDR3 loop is CASSERPLSTDTQYF. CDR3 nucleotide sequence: TGTGCCAGCAGCGAGCGCCCCCTGAGCACAGATACGCAGTATTTT. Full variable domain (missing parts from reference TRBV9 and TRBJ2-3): DSGVTQTPKHLITATGQRVTLRCSPRSGDLSVYWYQQSLDQGLQFLIQYYNGEERAKGNILERFSAQQFPDLHSELNLSSLELGDSALYFCASSERPLSTDTQYFGPGTRLTVL.

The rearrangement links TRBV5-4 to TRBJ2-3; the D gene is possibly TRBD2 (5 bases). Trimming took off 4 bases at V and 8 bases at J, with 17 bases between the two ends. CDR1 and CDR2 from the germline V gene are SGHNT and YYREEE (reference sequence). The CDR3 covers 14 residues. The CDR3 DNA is TGTGCCAGCAGCCCCCAGGATCCGAGCGGTACGCAGTATTTT. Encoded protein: CASSPQDPSGTQYF.

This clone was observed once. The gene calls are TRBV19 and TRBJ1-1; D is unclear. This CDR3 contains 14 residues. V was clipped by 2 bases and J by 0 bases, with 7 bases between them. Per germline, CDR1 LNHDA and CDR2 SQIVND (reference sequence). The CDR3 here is CASSIYSMNTEAFF. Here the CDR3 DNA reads TGTGCCAGTAGTATATACTCGATGAACACTGAAGCTTTCTTT.

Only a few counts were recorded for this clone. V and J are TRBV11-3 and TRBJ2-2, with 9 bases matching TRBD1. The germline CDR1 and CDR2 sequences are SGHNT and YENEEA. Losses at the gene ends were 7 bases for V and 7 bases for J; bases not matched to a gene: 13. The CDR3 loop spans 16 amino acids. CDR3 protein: CASNSGQGRGGGELFF. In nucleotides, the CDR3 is TGTGCCAGCAACTCGGGACAGGGTAGAGGTGGCGGGGAGCTGTTTTTT.

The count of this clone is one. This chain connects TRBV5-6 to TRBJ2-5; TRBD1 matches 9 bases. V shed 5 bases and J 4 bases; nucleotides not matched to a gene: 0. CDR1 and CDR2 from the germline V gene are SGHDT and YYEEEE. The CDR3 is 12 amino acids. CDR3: CASRGQGETQYF. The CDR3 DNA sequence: TGTGCCAGCAGGGGACAGGGAGAGACCCAGTACTTC.

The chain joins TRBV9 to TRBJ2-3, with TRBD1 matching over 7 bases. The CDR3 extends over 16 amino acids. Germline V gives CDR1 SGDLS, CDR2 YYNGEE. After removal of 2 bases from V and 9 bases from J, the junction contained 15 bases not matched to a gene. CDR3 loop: CASSVGTASPVGTQYF. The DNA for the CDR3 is TGTGCCAGCAGCGTGGGGACAGCCTCACCGGTTGGCACGCAGTATTTT.

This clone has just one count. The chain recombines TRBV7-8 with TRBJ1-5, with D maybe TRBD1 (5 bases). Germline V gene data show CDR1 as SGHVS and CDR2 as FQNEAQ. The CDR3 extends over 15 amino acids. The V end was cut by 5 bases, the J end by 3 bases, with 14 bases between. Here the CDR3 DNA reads TGTGCCAGCAGCCCCCAGGGTAATCCCAATCAGCCCCAGCATTTT. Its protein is CASSPQGNPNQPQHF.

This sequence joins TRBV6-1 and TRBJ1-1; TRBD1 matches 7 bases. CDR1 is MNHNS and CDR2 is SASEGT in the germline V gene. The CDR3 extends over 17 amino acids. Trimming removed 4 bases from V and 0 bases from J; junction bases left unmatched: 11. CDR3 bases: TGTGCCAGCAGTGGCCCCCCGGGACAGATCATGAACACTGAAGCTTTCTTT. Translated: CASSGPPGQIMNTEAFF.

In nucleotides, the CDR3 is TGTGCCAGCAGCTTCGACAGGGGTTCCAAAAACATTCAGTACTTC. Protein: CASSFDRGSKNIQYF. This rearrangement joins TRBV5-6 to TRBJ2-4, with TRBD1 matching 8 bases. Germline trimming cut 2 bases from V and 2 bases from J; bases unmatched to any gene: 3. The CDR3 spans 15 residues. The germline V gene has CDR1 SGHDT and CDR2 YYEEEE. The full variable domain, in which reference TRBV5-6 and TRBJ2-4 provide the parts outside the CDR3, is DAGVTQSPTHLIKTRGQQVTLRCSPKSGHDTVSWYQQALGQGPQFIFQYYEEEERQRGNFPDRFSGHQFPNYSSELNVNALLLGDSALYLCASSFDRGSKNIQYFGAGTRLSVL.

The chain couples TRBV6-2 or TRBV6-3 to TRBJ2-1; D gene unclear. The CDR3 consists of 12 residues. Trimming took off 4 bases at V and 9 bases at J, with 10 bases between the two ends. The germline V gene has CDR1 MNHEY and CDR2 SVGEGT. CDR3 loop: CASSSSVSEQFF. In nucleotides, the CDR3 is TGTGCCAGCAGTTCCTCGGTGAGTGAGCAGTTCTTC.

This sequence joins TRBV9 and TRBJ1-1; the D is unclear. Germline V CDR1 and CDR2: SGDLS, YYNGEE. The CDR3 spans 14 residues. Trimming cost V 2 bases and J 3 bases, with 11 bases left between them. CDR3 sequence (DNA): TGTGCCAGCAGCGTGGGCCAGACCTACACTGAAGCTTTCTTT. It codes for CASSVGQTYTEAFF.

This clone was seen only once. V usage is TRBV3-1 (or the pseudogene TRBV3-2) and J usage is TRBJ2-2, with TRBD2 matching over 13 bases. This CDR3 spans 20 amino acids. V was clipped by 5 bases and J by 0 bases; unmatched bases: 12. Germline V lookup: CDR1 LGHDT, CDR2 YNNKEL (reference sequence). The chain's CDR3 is CASSNRSGLAGVSNTGELFF. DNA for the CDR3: TGTGCCAGCAGCAACCGCTCCGGACTAGCGGGAGTATCGAACACCGGGGAGCTGTTTTTT.